This T cell receptor beta chain was documented in a study of Graves' ophthalmopathy and Graves' hyperthyroidism. TCR beta CDR3 amplification used RNA transcripts. Second-round multiplex PCR followed a first-round RT-PCR using HTBI primers. TCRdb itself ran the multiplex PCR reads through MiXCR, one entry per CDR3 protein. Of around 340,000 distinct CDR3 sequences listed, roughly 15% are singletons. This CDR3 contains 16 residues. CDR1 is LGHDT, CDR2 YNNKEL, per germline (reference sequence). On this clonotype: Its antigen is undetermined. At one end the junction does not follow the germline gene, possibly because of a read error.

Broader study findings: Ophthalmopathy progression predictions by the model showed about 79% specificity and 70.59% sensitivity.

The sequenced sample was peripheral blood. This chain connects TRBV3-1 to TRBJ1-5; 7 positions agree with TRBD1. The TCR sequence derives from an adult man with Graves' ophthalmopathy. The DNA for the CDR3 is TGTGCCATCAGCCAGGGGGTTGGCCGGGGCAATCAGCCCCAGCATTTT. Translating gives CAISQGVGRGNQPQHF.